A single sample is the source of the 3 T cell receptor beta chains below, sequenced in a study of human T cells and chemical hapten exposure. MiXCR, applied by TCRdb to the RACE reads, yields one record per CDR3 protein. The sample lists roughly 50,000 distinct CDR3 sequences; 8% to 13% were seen once. Time point defined: patch test 1, 2 weeks after DPC sensitization. The treatment is: therapeutic diphenylcyclopropenone sensitization with weekly scalp DPC. From whole blood left unfractionated, total RNA was extracted. The specimen comprised whole blood, sampled in connection with sensitization to the hapten diphenylcyclopropenone (DPC). The receptors originated from a woman aged 40 to 50 with alopecia areata. Some clones in this sample may be carry-over from other donors' samples.

This clonotype was seen repeatedly, ten times or more. The chain recombines TRBV2 with TRBJ2-3, with D maybe TRBD2 (6 bases). Between the trimmed V and J ends, which lost 2 bases and 2 bases, there was a span of 11 bases. The CDR3 runs 15 residues. The germline CDR1 and CDR2 sequences are SNHLY and FYNNEI. CDR3 amino acids: CASSELAIFTDTQYF. Here the CDR3 DNA reads TGTGCCAGCAGTGAACTAGCGATCTTCACAGATACGCAGTATTTT. The whole variable domain, filled in from reference TRBV2 and TRBJ2-3, reads EPEVTQTPSHQVTQMGQEVILRCVPISNHLYFYWYRQILGQKVEFLVSFYNNEISEKSEIFDDQFSVERPDGSNFTLKIRSTKLEDSAMYFCASSELAIFTDTQYFGPGTRLTVL.

The CDR3 loop reads CSARGHTNTEAFF. CDR3 bases: TGCAGTGCCCGGGGACACACCAACACTGAAGCTTTCTTT. The V gene is TRBV20-1, the J gene TRBJ1-1; maybe TRBD1 (6 bases). Germline CDR1 reads DFQATT; CDR2 reads SNEGSKA (reference sequence). The CDR3 has 13 amino acids. Trimming stripped 6 bases from V and 2 bases from J, with 13 bases between.

In its sample, this clonotype was seen many times. The chain employs TRBV7-6 and TRBJ2-5; D unresolved. V was pared by 4 bases and J by 2 bases, with 8 bases between. The CDR3 contains 13 residues. CDR1 and CDR2 (germline): SGHVS, FNYEAQ. Here the CDR3 DNA reads TGTGCCAGCAGCTGGGCGCCGCAAGAGACCCAGTACTTC. Protein sequence: CASSWAPQETQYF.